These 27 T cell receptor beta chains were sequenced from one sample in a study of OX40 agonist ivuxolimab in advanced cancers. Repertoires were generated with immunoSEQ multiplex PCR, while TCRdb's copy carries only in-frame clones and drops some. Altogether 55,000 to 65,000 clones are present, 70% to 90% being singletons, with the ten largest covering approximately 0.35%. This sample comprised CD4+ or CD8+ T cells sorted from blood, obtained in a trial of the OX40 agonist ivuxolimab. These receptor sequences come from an adult with an advanced solid tumor such as melanoma, head and neck, liver or kidney cancer.

In this sample, this clone turned up once. The chain links TRBV5-6 to TRBJ2-1, with D perhaps being TRBD1 or TRBD2 (6 bases each). Trimming left V 2 bases short and J 3 bases short, with 12 bases between. This CDR3 spans 15 amino acids. Germline assignment: CDR1 SGHDT and CDR2 YYEEEE. CDR3 nucleotide sequence: TGTGCCAGCAGCTTTAGGGGGGTTGGCTACAATGAGCAGTTCTTC. It specifies CASSFRGVGYNEQFF.

The chain is built from TRBV9 and TRBJ1-4; D might be TRBD1 (5 bases). Per the germline V gene, CDR1 is SGDLS and CDR2 is YYNGEE. The V gene lost 3 bases and the J gene lost 0 bases, with 15 bases spanning the gap. The CDR3 sequence is 17 residues long. This CDR3 is CASSARGLTTTNEKLFF. CDR3 in DNA: TGTGCCAGCAGCGCCCGGGGACTGACAACAACTAATGAAAAACTGTTTTTT.

The V and J genes are TRBV6-5 and TRBJ2-5; 8 bases map to TRBD1. V lost 5 bases, J lost 5 bases, and 4 bases stayed unmatched. Germline V gene lookup returns CDR1 MNHEY and CDR2 SVGAGI. CDR3 length: 13 residues. This CDR3 is CASSDRGWETQYF. CDR3 in DNA: TGTGCCAGCAGTGACAGGGGCTGGGAGACCCAGTACTTC.

The chain employs TRBV19 and TRBJ1-1; D is perhaps TRBD1 (5 bases). Germline CDR1 reads LNHDA; CDR2 reads SQIVND (reference sequence). The CDR3 has 12 amino acids. Between the trimmed V and J ends, which lost 9 bases and 1 base, there was a span of 9 bases. This CDR3 reads CASQGRNTEAFF. The DNA for the CDR3 is TGTGCCAGCCAGGGCCGGAACACTGAAGCTTTCTTT.

V is TRBV9 and J is TRBJ2-4; 7 bases map to TRBD2. The CDR3 consists of 16 residues. Per the germline V gene, CDR1 is SGDLS and CDR2 is YYNGEE. J was trimmed by 7 bases and V by 3 bases; bases with no gene match: 13. This CDR3 is CASSGGGRGLPNIQYF. CDR3 in DNA: TGTGCCAGCAGCGGAGGTGGGAGGGGCCTCCCCAACATTCAGTACTTC. Combining the CDR3 with reference TRBV9 and TRBJ2-4 gives the whole variable domain DSGVTQTPKHLITATGQRVTLRCSPRSGDLSVYWYQQSLDQGLQFLIQYYNGEERAKGNILERFSAQQFPDLHSELNLSSLELGDSALYFCASSGGGRGLPNIQYFGAGTRLSVL.

J is TRBJ1-2 and V is TRBV29-1; D remains ambiguous. Germline-derived CDR1 and CDR2 are SQVTM and ANQGSEA. V lost 3 bases and J lost 0, with 8 bases in between. The CDR3 contains 13 residues. CDR3 region: CSVEGRANYGYTF. Written as DNA, the CDR3 is TGCAGCGTTGAGGGCAGAGCTAACTATGGCTACACCTTC.

This clone has just a few counts. V gene TRBV30 combines with J gene TRBJ1-1; no definite D call. Germline CDR1 is GTSNPN and CDR2 is SVGIG (reference sequence). The V end was cut by 1 base, the J end by 1 base, with 4 bases between. This CDR3 is built from 12 residues. DNA of the CDR3: TGTGCCTGGAGTGAACAGAACACTGAAGCTTTCTTT. Translated, it gives CAWSEQNTEAFF. Full variable domain (rest looked up from reference TRBV30 and TRBJ1-1): SQTIHQWPATLVQPVGSPLSLECTVEGTSNPNLYWYRQAAGRGLQLLFYSVGIGQISSEVPQNLSASRPQDRQFILSSKKLLLSDSGFYLCAWSEQNTEAFFGQGTRLTVV.

The chain carries TRBV20-1 and TRBJ2-7; no definite D call. Germline CDR1 DFQATT, CDR2 SNEGSKA (reference sequence). The CDR3 covers 11 residues. Trimming pared 4 bases from V and 5 bases from J, leaving 9 bases between. CDR3 amino acids: CSAKGYNEQYF. CDR3 bases: TGCAGTGCTAAAGGGTATAACGAGCAGTACTTC.

The rearrangement joins TRBV6-1 to TRBJ1-5; no clear D. Trimming took 1 base from V and 4 from J, leaving 5 bases between them. There are 13 residues in the CDR3. Per germline, CDR1 MNHNS and CDR2 SASEGT. The CDR3 DNA reads as TGTGCCAGCAGTGAAGAGAGAAATCAGCCCCAGCATTTT. This gives the protein CASSEERNQPQHF.

The V call is TRBV5-4, the J call TRBJ1-5; D not resolved. Trimming stripped 4 bases from V and 5 bases from J, with 13 bases between. Germline lookup yields CDR1 SGHNT and CDR2 YYREEE (reference sequence). The CDR3 length is 14 residues. The CDR3 nucleotides read TGTGCCAGCAGCGCCCCTAAAACGGATCAGCCCCAGCATTTT. Residues: CASSAPKTDQPQHF.

The chain is built from TRBV19 and TRBJ1-6, with TRBD1 as a possible D gene (5 bases). CDR1 is LNHDA, CDR2 SQIVND, per germline (reference sequence). Trimming removed 4 bases from V and 9 bases from J, with 16 bases in between. The CDR3 has 15 amino acids. The CDR3 spells CASSTQKTGASPLHF. CDR3 nucleotide sequence: TGTGCCAGTAGTACCCAAAAAACCGGGGCTTCACCCCTCCACTTT.

The genes are TRBV19 and TRBJ1-5; D perhaps matches TRBD1 (5 bases). There are 17 residues in the CDR3. CDR1 and CDR2 (germline): LNHDA, SQIVND (reference sequence). Trimming removed 5 bases at V and 5 bases at J, with 22 bases between. CDR3 DNA sequence: TGTGCCAGTAGTCGGGGCAGTTCTCGGGGAAAAGATCAGCCCCAGCATTTT. It codes for CASSRGSSRGKDQPQHF.

The genes are TRBV5-1 and TRBJ2-2, with D perhaps TRBD1 (5 bases). The ends were cut back, 2 bases at V and 4 bases at J, with 12 bases in the middle. This CDR3 comprises 15 residues. Germline lookup yields CDR1 SGHRS and CDR2 YFSETQ. The CDR3 sequence: CASSLKGAGTGELFF. The CDR3 nucleotides read TGCGCCAGCAGCTTAAAAGGGGCAGGCACCGGGGAGCTGTTTTTT.

The chain is built from TRBV10-1 and TRBJ1-3, with 9 nucleotides matching TRBD1. The CDR3 runs 14 residues. Germline V lookup: CDR1 WNHNN, CDR2 SYGVQD (reference sequence). The ends lost 8 bases at V and 4 bases at J; junction bases unmatched: 6. The CDR3 DNA reads as TGCGCCAGCCCGGGACAGGGAACCGGAAACACCATATATTTT. Translated: CASPGQGTGNTIYF.

This chain joins TRBV4-1 and TRBJ1-4; weak D call: TRBD1 (5 bases). Germline CDR1 and CDR2: MGHRA and YSYEKL. V was clipped by 1 base and J by 10 bases, with 22 bases between them. This CDR3 comprises 17 residues. CDR3 sequence (DNA): TGCGCCAGCAGCCAAGCCGGGACCGATTCCCGGGTGCGAAAACTGTTTTTT. It encodes CASSQAGTDSRVRKLFF.

The J gene is TRBJ2-1, the V gene TRBV19, with 10 bases aligning to TRBD2. The CDR3 runs to 17 residues. Germline CDR1 and CDR2: LNHDA and SQIVND (reference sequence). Trimming cost V 5 bases and J 4 bases; bases outside gene matches: 11. CDR3 residues: CASSVSAGGVRYNEQFF. The CDR3 nucleotides read TGTGCCAGTAGTGTCTCAGCGGGGGGGGTAAGATACAATGAGCAGTTCTTC.

The chain couples TRBV18 to TRBJ2-3; D might be TRBD1 (5 bases). The CDR3 length is 16 residues. Germline V gene lookup returns CDR1 KGHSH and CDR2 LQKENI. Trimming cost V 3 bases and J 4 bases, with 17 bases left between them. CDR3 nucleotides: TGTGCCAGCTCACCCCGCAGGGTTTTTCAAGCAGATACGCAGTATTTT. Encoded protein: CASSPRRVFQADTQYF.

The V gene is TRBV2, the J gene TRBJ1-1; 10 nucleotides align to TRBD1. Germline CDR1 and CDR2: SNHLY and FYNNEI. This CDR3 spans 19 amino acids. Unmatched junction bases numbered 17, after V lost 3 bases and J lost 4 bases. The CDR3 spells CASSDLGQGFDTASTEAFF. DNA for the CDR3: TGTGCCAGCAGTGACTTGGGACAGGGGTTCGATACAGCGAGCACTGAAGCTTTCTTT.

This chain uses TRBV9 with TRBJ1-4; D perhaps matches TRBD1 (5 bases). Trimming left V 3 bases short and J 8 bases short, with 23 bases between. The CDR3 sequence is 17 residues long. Looked up from germline, CDR1 is SGDLS and CDR2 is YYNGEE. CDR3 protein: CASSETSTGGVGEKLFF. DNA for the CDR3: TGTGCCAGCAGCGAAACATCCACGGGGGGAGTGGGAGAAAAACTGTTTTTT. The entire variable domain, with the rest obtained from reference TRBV9 and TRBJ1-4, is as follows: DSGVTQTPKHLITATGQRVTLRCSPRSGDLSVYWYQQSLDQGLQFLIQYYNGEERAKGNILERFSAQQFPDLHSELNLSSLELGDSALYFCASSETSTGGVGEKLFFGSGTQLSVL.

The gene calls are TRBV9 and TRBJ1-1; TRBD1 aligns across 10 bases. Germline CDR1 is SGDLS and CDR2 is YYNGEE. The CDR3 is made up of 13 amino acids. The V segment lost 1 base and the J segment 9 bases; nucleotides outside the gene matches: 3. The CDR3 protein is CASSVRQGAKAFF. The CDR3 DNA is TGTGCCAGCAGCGTAAGACAGGGGGCGAAAGCTTTCTTT.

The V and J genes are TRBV28 and TRBJ1-5; 9 nucleotides align to TRBD1. The V gene end was trimmed by 6 bases and the J gene end by 2 bases; junction bases not matched to a gene: 5. This CDR3 has 15 residues. In germline, CDR1 is MDHEN, CDR2 SYDVKM. CDR3 nucleotide sequence: TGTGCCAGCAGGGGGGGACAGGGTGGCAATCAGCCCCAGCATTTT. The encoded protein is CASRGGQGGNQPQHF.

The genes are TRBV10-3 and TRBJ2-3, with 15 bases lining up with TRBD2. Per germline, CDR1 ENHRY and CDR2 SYGVKD. After removal of 7 bases from V and 5 bases from J, the junction contained 10 bases not matched to a gene. This CDR3 has 17 residues. CDR3 region: CAITLGLAGGGVDTQYF. Written as DNA, the CDR3 is TGTGCCATCACCTTGGGACTAGCGGGGGGTGGAGTAGATACGCAGTATTTT.

The chain combines TRBV4-1 with TRBJ2-2; 8 bases line up with TRBD1. The CDR3 runs 15 residues. CDR1 is MGHRA, CDR2 YSYEKL, per germline. With 2 bases clipped from V and 4 bases from J, the junction kept 3 bases outside the gene matches. CDR3 region: CASSQLGQGTGELFF. The CDR3 region has the DNA TGCGCCAGCAGCCAACTTGGACAGGGCACCGGGGAGCTGTTTTTT.

Here the CDR3 DNA reads TGTGCCAGCAGTCCTGGAACACAACGTGATACGCAGTATTTT. Translating gives CASSPGTQRDTQYF. The J gene is TRBJ2-3, the V gene TRBV2, with D uncertain. Trimming removed 5 bases from V and 6 bases from J, with 15 bases in between. CDR1 and CDR2 (germline): SNHLY, FYNNEI. This CDR3 is built from 14 residues.

V and J are TRBV2 and TRBJ1-5, with 7 bases that match TRBD1. Germline V gives CDR1 SNHLY, CDR2 FYNNEI. Germline trimming cut 6 bases from V and 0 bases from J; bases unmatched to any gene: 5. The CDR3 extends over 15 amino acids. This CDR3 is CASSATGDSNQPQHF. CDR3 sequence (DNA): TGTGCCAGCAGCGCCACAGGGGATAGCAATCAGCCCCAGCATTTT.

In this sample, this clone turned up once. The rearrangement joins TRBV7-2 to TRBJ1-5; maybe TRBD1 (6 bases). The CDR3 is 16 residues long. V was pared by 1 base and J by 5 bases, with 15 bases between. CDR1 is SGHTA and CDR2 is FQGNSA in the germline V gene. CDR3 loop: CASSLVFGQIYQPQHF. Written as DNA, the CDR3 is TGTGCCAGCAGCTTAGTGTTCGGACAGATATATCAGCCCCAGCATTTT.

This clone was seen just once. The chain uses TRBV11-2 and TRBJ2-5; D is perhaps TRBD2 (5 bases). Per the germline V gene, CDR1 is SGHAT and CDR2 is FQNNGV. V lost 6 bases, J lost 3 bases, and 14 bases lay in between. This CDR3 comprises 14 residues. The DNA of the CDR3 is TGTGCCAGCAGGATACCGGGATCCAAAGAGACCCAGTACTTC. It codes for CASRIPGSKETQYF.